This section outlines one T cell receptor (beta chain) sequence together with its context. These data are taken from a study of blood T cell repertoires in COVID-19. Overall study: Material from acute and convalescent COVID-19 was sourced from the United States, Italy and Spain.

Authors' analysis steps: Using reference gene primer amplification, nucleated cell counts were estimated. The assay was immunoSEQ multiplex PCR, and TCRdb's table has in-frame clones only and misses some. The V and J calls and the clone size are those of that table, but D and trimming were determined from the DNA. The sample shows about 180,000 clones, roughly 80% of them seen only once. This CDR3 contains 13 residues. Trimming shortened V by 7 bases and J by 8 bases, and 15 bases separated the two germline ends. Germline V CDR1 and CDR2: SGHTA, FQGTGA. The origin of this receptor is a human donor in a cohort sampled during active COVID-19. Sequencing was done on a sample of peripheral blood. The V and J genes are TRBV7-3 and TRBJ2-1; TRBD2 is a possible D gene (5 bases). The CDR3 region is CASTPTRDDEQFF. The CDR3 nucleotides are TGTGCCAGCACCCCCACGAGGGATGATGAGCAGTTCTTC.